The TCR beta chain described here comes from a study of OX40 agonist ivuxolimab in advanced cancers. Study outcomes and limitations: Part of the nonresponder group also had normalized T-cell clonal expansion that was low. In the expanded peripheral T cells, antigen specificity was never determined.

V was clipped by 4 bases and J by 3 bases, with 9 bases between them. Germline V gives CDR1 MGHRA, CDR2 YSYEKL. There are 14 residues in the CDR3. Blood draws occurred at baseline, cycle 4 day 1, and cycle 7 day 1. A word on this clone: Its target is not known.

The repertoire was sequenced with immunoSEQ multiplex PCR; TCRdb's copy has only in-frame clones and lacks some. Counted here are about 35,000 clones, about 93% occurring once; the ten biggest clones make up under 25%. V gene TRBV4-1 combines with J gene TRBJ1-4, with a possible D match to TRBD1 (5 bases). The receptor was derived from an adult with an advanced solid tumor such as melanoma, head and neck, liver or kidney cancer. The specimen was CD4+ or CD8+ T cells sorted from blood, collected in a trial of the OX40 agonist ivuxolimab. CDR3 region: CASSRGGPNEKLFF. Written as DNA, the CDR3 is TGCGCCAGCAGCCGGGGGGGACCTAATGAAAAACTGTTTTTT.